The 30 T cell receptor beta chains below all came from one sample that was sequenced in a study of cytomegalovirus exposure and HLA in healthy donors. Vbeta (60) and Jbeta (13) primers were used in the PCR. Method: immunoSEQ multiplex PCR; TCRdb's copy keeps in-frame clones and lacks some. The sample comprises roughly 190,000 clones, over 75% of which are singletons, and approximately 3.9% rests with the top ten. The sample comprised PBMCs. These TCRs come from a man aged 50 to 60 in good health and CMV-seronegative.

In nucleotides, the CDR3 is TGTGCCAGCAGTGAAGGCCTAACAGGGTTCGAGCAGTACTTC. This gives the protein CASSEGLTGFEQYF. V is TRBV6-5 and J is TRBJ2-7; the D gene is possibly TRBD1 (6 bases). Trimming took off 5 bases at V and 6 bases at J, with 17 bases between the two ends. The CDR3 is 14 residues long. CDR1 is MNHEY and CDR2 is SVGAGI in the germline V gene.

The chain employs TRBV19 and TRBJ2-7, with 7 positions matching TRBD2. This CDR3 is built from 12 residues. The V segment lost 3 bases and the J segment 7 bases; nucleotides outside the gene matches: 3. CDR1 and CDR2 from the germline V gene are LNHDA and SQIVND (reference sequence). This CDR3 is CASSIGAGEQYF. The CDR3 DNA reads TGTGCCAGTAGTATCGGAGCGGGGGAGCAGTACTTC.

The V and J genes are TRBV5-6 and TRBJ1-2; no clear D. This CDR3 has 14 residues. Germline CDR1 reads SGHDT; CDR2 reads YYEEEE. V was cut by 2 bases and J by 8 bases, with 16 bases left in between. Here the CDR3 DNA reads TGTGCCAGCAGCTTCGGGGTAAGAGGCGTCGGCTACACCTTC. This translates into CASSFGVRGVGYTF.

The table lists this clone with a few counts. In DNA, the CDR3 is TGTGCCAGTCGACAGGGATTGGAGTACGAGCAGTACTTC. Amino acid sequence: CASRQGLEYEQYF. The chain recombines TRBV19 with TRBJ2-7, with TRBD1 matching over 7 bases. Looked up from germline, CDR1 is LNHDA and CDR2 is SQIVND (reference sequence). The length of the CDR3 is 13 residues. V was clipped by 8 bases and J by 4 bases; unmatched bases: 8.

This clone was picked up one time. The CDR3 bases are TGTGCCAGTAGTATAGGGGGCAAACGGACTGAAGCTTTCTTT. Protein sequence: CASSIGGKRTEAFF. The chain joins TRBV19 to TRBJ1-1, with a tentative D call TRBD1 (5 bases). CDR1 LNHDA and CDR2 SQIVND come from the germline V gene (reference sequence). V was pared by 1 base and J by 5 bases, with 11 bases between. There are 14 residues in the CDR3.

This clone has a single count. The V call is TRBV5-1, the J call TRBJ1-4; 7 bases fit TRBD1. The CDR3 runs to 15 residues. Germline CDR1 SGHRS, CDR2 YFSETQ. J was trimmed by 4 bases and V by 3 bases; bases with no gene match: 6. The CDR3 DNA reads as TGCGCCAGCAGCTGGACAGGAGATAGTAATGAAAAACTGTTTTTT. This gives the protein CASSWTGDSNEKLFF. Variable domain in full (rest from reference TRBV5-1 and TRBJ1-4): KAGVTQTPRYLIKTRGQQVTLSCSPISGHRSVSWYQQTPGQGLQFLFEYFSETQRNKGNFPGRFSGRQFSNSRSEMNVSTLELGDSALYLCASSWTGDSNEKLFFGSGTQLSVL.

This clone was counted between two and nine times. The gene calls are TRBV7-2 and TRBJ1-3, with 10 bases matching TRBD1. The J segment lost 4 bases and the V segment lost 5 bases, leaving 5 bases of the junction unmatched. Germline-derived CDR1 and CDR2 are SGHTA and FQGNSA. The CDR3 contains 15 residues. The CDR3 loop reads CASSPTGGAGNTIYF. For the CDR3, the DNA is TGTGCCAGCAGCCCGACAGGGGGCGCCGGAAACACCATATATTTT.

This clone was seen a handful of times. The chain carries TRBV6-5 and TRBJ2-2; a possible D gene is TRBD2 (6 bases). The germline gives CDR1 MNHEY, CDR2 SVGAGI. V lost 0 bases to trimming and J lost 3 bases, with 8 bases between them. The CDR3 length is 15 residues. CDR3 bases: TGTGCCAGCAGTTACTCGGGGACTTACACCGGGGAGCTGTTTTTT. Its protein product is CASSYSGTYTGELFF.

This clone came up a few times. The gene calls are TRBV4-3 and TRBJ2-7; a weak D match, TRBD2 (6 bases). This CDR3 is built from 15 residues. V dropped 0 bases and J dropped 7 bases, with 16 bases sitting between them. Germline CDR1 is LGHNA and CDR2 is YSLEER. CDR3 region: CASSQEDGIGGEQYF. The CDR3 nucleotides are TGCGCCAGCAGCCAAGAGGACGGAATCGGGGGAGAGCAGTACTTC.

This clone was detected once. CDR3 DNA: TGTGCCATCAGTGGACAGAAGCCTGGGAATGAGCAGTTCTTC. This encodes CAISGQKPGNEQFF. The V gene is TRBV10-3, the J gene TRBJ2-1, with a tentative D call TRBD1 (5 bases). V lost 4 bases and J lost 7, with 14 bases in between. Per the germline V gene, CDR1 is ENHRY and CDR2 is SYGVKD. This CDR3 region has 14 residues.

This clone appeared a single time. The CDR3 DNA follows: TGTGCCAGCAGCTTAGGAAGTGGGACCCGGGAGGCCCAGTACTTC. This gives the protein CASSLGSGTREAQYF. This chain links TRBV11-2 with TRBJ2-5; the match to TRBD2 covers 7 bases. J lost 9 bases, V lost 1 base, and 11 bases had no gene match. The CDR3 is 15 amino acids. Germline CDR1 reads SGHAT; CDR2 reads FQNNGV.

The chain recombines TRBV7-6 with TRBJ2-3; 7 nucleotides match TRBD2. CDR1 is SGHVS, CDR2 FNYEAQ, per germline. With 1 base clipped from V and 2 bases from J, the junction kept 6 bases outside the gene matches. There are 16 residues in the CDR3. CDR3 DNA sequence: TGTGCCAGCAGCTTAGAGAGGACTAGAGCCACAGATACGCAGTATTTT. Its protein product is CASSLERTRATDTQYF.

CDR3: CASSSTGGRHNGYTF. CDR3 coding DNA: TGTGCCAGCAGCTCGACAGGGGGAAGGCATAATGGCTACACCTTC. This chain joins TRBV7-9 and TRBJ1-2; 9 bases are shared with TRBD1. Germline V gives CDR1 SEHNR, CDR2 FQNEAQ (reference sequence). The V gene end was trimmed by 4 bases and the J gene end by 6 bases; junction bases not matched to a gene: 9. This CDR3 is 15 amino acids long. The whole variable domain, remainder taken from reference TRBV7-9 and TRBJ1-2, is DTGVSQNPRHKITKRGQNVTFRCDPISEHNRLYWYRQTLGQGPEFLTYFQNEAQLEKSRLLSDRFSAERPKGSFSTLEIQRTEQGDSAMYLCASSSTGGRHNGYTFGSGTRLTVV.

The chain uses TRBV10-3 and TRBJ1-2, with D possibly TRBD1 on 6 matching bases. The CDR3 runs to 14 residues. The V gene lost 5 bases and the J gene lost 7 bases, with 17 bases spanning the gap. In germline, CDR1 is ENHRY, CDR2 SYGVKD. The CDR3 sequence: CAISWTAEPGGYTF. The CDR3 coding sequence is TGTGCCATCAGTTGGACAGCCGAACCAGGTGGCTACACCTTC.

The J gene is TRBJ1-2, the V gene TRBV15; D is uncertain. Germline V gene data show CDR1 as LNHNV and CDR2 as YYDKDF (reference sequence). The CDR3 is 12 amino acids. V lost 0 bases to trimming and J lost 10 bases, with 9 bases between them. The CDR3: CATSRDSTDYTF. The CDR3 DNA is TGTGCCACCAGCAGAGATAGCACCGACTACACCTTC. Using reference TRBV15 and TRBJ1-2 for the parts outside the CDR3, the full variable domain is DAMVIQNPRYQVTQFGKPVTLSCSQTLNHNVMYWYQQKSSQAPKLLFHYYDKDFNNEADTPDNFQSRRPNTSFCFLDIRSPGLGDTAMYLCATSRDSTDYTFGSGTRLTVV.

This rearrangement joins TRBV11-2 to TRBJ1-3; D perhaps matches TRBD1 (5 bases). The CDR3 has 17 amino acids. Trimming removed 5 bases at V and 5 bases at J, with 22 bases between. The germline V gene has CDR1 SGHAT and CDR2 FQNNGV. The CDR3 DNA sequence: TGTGCCAGCAGCCGCTGGGGAGGGGAAGGGCTTCGAAACACCATATATTTT. As protein: CASSRWGGEGLRNTIYF. The variable domain in full, with the rest retrieved from reference TRBV11-2 and TRBJ1-3, is EAGVAQSPRYKIIEKRQSVAFWCNPISGHATLYWYQQILGQGPKLLIQFQNNGVVDDSQLPKDRFSAERLKGVDSTLKIQPAKLEDSAVYLCASSRWGGEGLRNTIYFGEGSWLTVV.

This clone was seen more than once but under ten times. The chain combines TRBV4-2 with TRBJ2-7, with 7 bases aligning to TRBD2. The CDR3 consists of 12 residues. CDR1 and CDR2 (germline): LGHNA, YNFKEQ. V lost 4 bases to trimming and J lost 6 bases; unmatched junction nucleotides: 3. CDR3 region: CASSPGLGEQYF. DNA of the CDR3: TGTGCCAGCAGCCCTGGACTAGGCGAGCAGTACTTC.

V gene TRBV2 combines with J gene TRBJ2-5; 7 bases match TRBD2. The CDR3 is 15 residues long. V gave up 6 bases and J gave up 5 bases; unmatched junction bases: 12. Germline V lookup: CDR1 SNHLY, CDR2 FYNNEI. CDR3 in DNA: TGTGCCAGCAGCGCCGACATGCAGGGAGGGGAGACCCAGTACTTC. Protein product: CASSADMQGGETQYF.

J is TRBJ1-1 and V is TRBV9; D perhaps matches TRBD1 (5 bases). The CDR3 length is 15 residues. CDR1 and CDR2 from the germline V gene are SGDLS and YYNGEE. V shed 3 bases and J shed 1 base, with 13 bases lying between them. The CDR3 protein is CASSGQGATNTEAFF. For the CDR3, the DNA is TGTGCCAGCAGCGGACAAGGGGCGACGAACACTGAAGCTTTCTTT.

This clone was recorded once. The rearrangement joins TRBV7-2 to TRBJ1-1; D gene uncertain. In germline, CDR1 is SGHTA, CDR2 FQGNSA. CDR3 length: 14 residues. Trimming cost V 6 bases and J 4 bases, with 15 bases left between them. In DNA, the CDR3 is TGTGCCAGCAGGGATAGCGAGTCGGGCACTGAAGCTTTCTTT. This translates into CASRDSESGTEAFF.

The J gene is TRBJ2-1, the V gene TRBV7-2, with 11 positions matching TRBD2. There are 16 residues in the CDR3. CDR1 and CDR2 from the germline V gene are SGHTA and FQGNSA. The junction had 6 bases not matched to a gene; V was cut back by 1 base and J by 7 bases. The CDR3 loop is CASSLGLAGGLNEQFF. Written as DNA, the CDR3 is TGTGCCAGCAGCTTAGGGTTAGCGGGGGGGCTAAATGAGCAGTTCTTC.

In this sample, this clone turned up once. This rearrangement joins TRBV5-6 to TRBJ1-6, with 10 bases lining up with TRBD1. The CDR3 has 15 residues. The trim removed 4 bases at V and 8 bases at J, leaving 6 bases unmatched. Germline CDR1 is SGHDT and CDR2 is YYEEEE. Here the CDR3 DNA reads TGTGCCAGCAGCAGACAGGGGGCAAAGTATTCACCCCTCCACTTT. This sequence encodes CASSRQGAKYSPLHF. Together with reference TRBV5-6 and TRBJ1-6, the CDR3 gives the full variable domain: DAGVTQSPTHLIKTRGQQVTLRCSPKSGHDTVSWYQQALGQGPQFIFQYYEEEERQRGNFPDRFSGHQFPNYSSELNVNALLLGDSALYLCASSRQGAKYSPLHFGNGTRLTVT.

Only one count was recorded for this clone. The junction differs from germline at one of its ends, possibly a read error. The CDR3 spells CSSSLDRMSQETQYF. The CDR3, as DNA: TGTTCCAGCAGCTTAGACAGAATGTCCCAAGAGACCCAGTACTTC. The V gene is TRBV7-9, the J gene TRBJ2-5; D possibly corresponds to TRBD1 (5 bases). Germline lookup yields CDR1 SEHNR and CDR2 FQNEAQ (reference sequence). The CDR3 consists of 15 residues.

This clone was detected only once. The rearrangement links TRBV10-3 to TRBJ2-1; D remains unclear. Germline assignment: CDR1 ENHRY and CDR2 SYGVKD. V dropped 3 bases and J dropped 2 bases, with 8 bases sitting between them. There are 14 residues in the CDR3. The CDR3 sequence: CAISDRGPYNEQFF. The DNA of the CDR3 is TGTGCCATCAGTGATCGCGGCCCCTACAATGAGCAGTTCTTC.

This chain joins TRBV6-7 and TRBJ2-6, with D uncertain. TRBV6-7 is marked as an open reading frame, function uncertain. The germline V and J ends were trimmed by 8 bases and 2 bases, with 7 bases remaining between them. This CDR3 spans 13 amino acids. CDR3 bases: TGTGCCAGCCCTTTCGCTGGGGCCAACGTCCTGACTTTC. Residues: CASPFAGANVLTF.

This clone was detected only a few times. This chain joins TRBV7-9 and TRBJ1-2; 10 bases fit TRBD1. The CDR3 totals 13 residues. Trimming at V came to 5 bases and at J to 6 bases, leaving 3 bases not matched to a gene. Germline CDR1 and CDR2: SEHNR and FQNEAQ (reference sequence). This chain's CDR3 is CASSLGTGDGYTF. The CDR3 DNA sequence: TGTGCCAGCAGCCTAGGGACAGGGGATGGCTACACCTTC.

In the case of this clone: At one boundary the junction diverges from the germline segment, which might be a read error. The rearrangement joins TRBV6-5 to TRBJ2-5; TRBD1 agrees at 7 bases. Germline-derived CDR1 and CDR2 are MNHEY and SVGAGI. This CDR3 has 15 residues. The CDR3, as DNA: TGTGCCAGCAGCTACTCCGGGACAGTCCAAGAGACCCAGTACTTC. This encodes CASSYSGTVQETQYF.

CDR3 sequence reads: CASSGGVANTGELFF. In DNA, the CDR3 is TGTGCCAGCAGCGGGGGGGTGGCGAACACCGGGGAGCTGTTTTTT. The chain joins TRBV5-4 to TRBJ2-2; 7 bases are a match to TRBD2. After removal of 4 bases from V and 0 bases from J, the junction contained 3 bases not matched to a gene. This CDR3 is 15 amino acids long. The V gene's germline CDR1 is SGHNT and CDR2 YYREEE (reference sequence). The entire variable domain, with the rest obtained from reference TRBV5-4 and TRBJ2-2, is as follows: ETGVTQSPTHLIKTRGQQVTLRCSSQSGHNTVSWYQQALGQGPQFIFQYYREEENGRGNFPPRFSGLQFPNYSSELNVNALELDDSALYLCASSGGVANTGELFFGEGSRLTVL.

CDR3 protein: CASSSEYEQYF. CDR3 DNA: TGTGCCAGCAGCTCGGAGTACGAGCAGTACTTC. The chain joins TRBV7-9 to TRBJ2-7, with D uncertain. V was trimmed by 4 bases and J by 4 bases, leaving 5 bases between them. Germline V gives CDR1 SEHNR, CDR2 FQNEAQ (reference sequence). This CDR3 spans 11 amino acids. Using reference TRBV7-9 and TRBJ2-7 for the parts outside the CDR3, the full variable domain is DTGVSQNPRHKITKRGQNVTFRCDPISEHNRLYWYRQTLGQGPEFLTYFQNEAQLEKSRLLSDRFSAERPKGSFSTLEIQRTEQGDSAMYLCASSSEYEQYFGPGTRLTVT.

This clone has more than one count but fewer than ten. The chain uses TRBV30 and TRBJ1-1; D gene uncertain. V was pared by 4 bases and J by 1 base, with 10 bases between. Germline V CDR1 and CDR2: GTSNPN, SVGIG (reference sequence). This CDR3 spans 13 amino acids. CDR3 DNA: TGTGCCTGGAACTTGCGAGGGAACACTGAAGCTTTCTTT. Residues: CAWNLRGNTEAFF.